The 20 T cell receptor beta chains below come from one sample, sequenced in a study of blood T cell repertoires in COVID-19. The repertoire was sequenced with immunoSEQ multiplex PCR; TCRdb's copy has only in-frame clones and lacks some. The sample contains a few hundred thousand clones, around 87% of which appear only once. The sample was peripheral blood. These TCRs come from a woman in her 50s who had recovered from COVID-19.

The rearrangement links TRBV29-1 to TRBJ2-1; 8 bases map to TRBD2. CDR3 size: 17 residues. Losses at the gene ends were 3 bases for V and 4 bases for J; bases not matched to a gene: 14. CDR1 is SQVTM and CDR2 is ANQGSEA in the germline V gene. CDR3 DNA: TGCAGCGTTGAGGCCAGCGGGGGATCAGCCGTGTACAATGAGCAGTTCTTC. It translates to CSVEASGGSAVYNEQFF.

This clone was seen a few times. The gene calls are TRBV3-1 (or the pseudogene TRBV3-2) and TRBJ1-5, with 8 nucleotides matching TRBD1. V dropped 8 bases and J dropped 4; count of bases not matched to a gene: 7. CDR1 and CDR2 from the germline V gene are LGHDT and YNNKEL (reference sequence). This CDR3 has 14 residues. The CDR3, as DNA: TGTGCCAGCGCGGCGGACAGGGCTAATCAGCCCCAGCATTTT. It yields the protein CASAADRANQPQHF.

The chain recombines TRBV30 with TRBJ1-2; 8 bases agree with TRBD1. The V gene end was trimmed by 6 bases and the J gene end by 2 bases; junction bases not matched to a gene: 5. The CDR3 extends over 13 amino acids. CDR1 GTSNPN and CDR2 SVGIG come from the germline V gene (reference sequence). The DNA of the CDR3 is TGTGCCTGCCTAAGGACAGGGAACTATGGCTACACCTTC. Protein sequence: CACLRTGNYGYTF.

The gene calls are TRBV29-1 and TRBJ2-2; 10 bases are a match to TRBD1. The trim removed 7 bases at V and 1 base at J, leaving 6 bases unmatched. From germline, CDR1 is SQVTM and CDR2 ANQGSEA. This CDR3 has 15 amino acids. The CDR3 nucleotides read TGCAGCGCGGGACAGGGGCTCCTGAACACCGGGGAGCTGTTTTTT. Translation: CSAGQGLLNTGELFF.

The chain employs TRBV27 and TRBJ1-1; D unclear. Trimming took 1 base from V and 2 from J, leaving 8 bases between them. The length of the CDR3 is 14 residues. The germline gives CDR1 MNHEY, CDR2 SMNVEV (reference sequence). CDR3 sequence reads: CASSLYYGNTEAFF. The DNA for the CDR3 is TGTGCCAGCAGTTTATATTACGGTAACACTGAAGCTTTCTTT.

The chain links TRBV12-3 or TRBV12-4 to TRBJ2-7; D is possibly TRBD2 (5 bases). This CDR3 is built from 12 residues. Trimming cost V 3 bases and J 3 bases, with 6 bases left between them. The CDR3 DNA follows: TGTGCCAGCAGTTTCCGGGGCTACGAGCAGTACTTC. This encodes CASSFRGYEQYF.

V usage is TRBV28 and J usage is TRBJ2-1, with 8 bases identical to TRBD1. V dropped 7 bases and J dropped 9; count of bases not matched to a gene: 11. CDR1 is MDHEN and CDR2 is SYDVKM in the germline V gene. CDR3 length: 14 amino acids. The DNA for the CDR3 is TGTGCCAGCATGGCCGAGACAGGGGCGTTTGAGCAGTTCTTC. Its translation: CASMAETGAFEQFF.

This clone appeared a single time. The V call is TRBV3-1 (or the pseudogene TRBV3-2), the J call TRBJ1-6; unclear D gene. Germline CDR1 and CDR2: LGHDT and YNNKEL (reference sequence). The CDR3 extends over 13 amino acids. Trimming pared 4 bases from V and 9 bases from J, leaving 10 bases between. The CDR3 protein is CASSRSESSPLHF. CDR3 bases: TGTGCCAGCAGCCGATCCGAGAGTTCACCCCTCCACTTT.

This sequence joins TRBV9 and TRBJ2-3, with D maybe TRBD2 (6 bases). The length of the CDR3 is 16 residues. Germline CDR1 and CDR2: SGDLS and YYNGEE. Trimming stripped 0 bases from V and 3 bases from J, with 14 bases between. DNA for the CDR3: TGTGCCAGCAGCGTAGGTGTTAGCGGAGCAACAGATACGCAGTATTTT. As protein: CASSVGVSGATDTQYF.

V gene TRBV30 combines with J gene TRBJ1-1; the D gene is possibly TRBD1 (5 bases). The CDR3 consists of 13 residues. Germline assignment: CDR1 GTSNPN and CDR2 SVGIG (reference sequence). V was pared by 4 bases and J by 4 bases, with 13 bases between. The CDR3 sequence: CAWNGGLGTEAFF. The CDR3 nucleotides read TGTGCCTGGAACGGGGGGTTGGGCACTGAAGCTTTCTTT. Drawing the rest from reference TRBV30 and TRBJ1-1, the complete variable domain is SQTIHQWPATLVQPVGSPLSLECTVEGTSNPNLYWYRQAAGRGLQLLFYSVGIGQISSEVPQNLSASRPQDRQFILSSKKLLLSDSGFYLCAWNGGLGTEAFFGQGTRLTVV.

This chain joins TRBV2 and TRBJ2-1; TRBD1 matches 8 bases. The CDR3 has 13 residues. The V gene end was trimmed by 10 bases and the J gene end by 4 bases; junction bases not matched to a gene: 6. Looked up from germline, CDR1 is SNHLY and CDR2 is FYNNEI. CDR3 bases: TGTGCCACCCGGGACAGGAGTTACAATGAGCAGTTCTTC. It translates to CATRDRSYNEQFF.

The genes are TRBV30 and TRBJ2-3; D may be TRBD2 (7 bases). The CDR3 length is 20 residues. The V end lost 2 bases, the J end lost 5 bases, and 32 bases lay between the germline ends. Germline V gene data show CDR1 as GTSNPN and CDR2 as SVGIG (reference sequence). The CDR3 spells CAWSPSGGFWGTSRGDTQYF. CDR3 nucleotide sequence: TGTGCCTGGAGTCCGTCGGGGGGCTTTTGGGGGACCTCAAGGGGAGATACGCAGTATTTT.

This clone was seen more than once but under ten times. The genes are TRBV28 and TRBJ1-1, with D perhaps TRBD1 (6 bases). The germline V gene encodes CDR1 MDHEN and CDR2 SYDVKM. Trimming left V 5 bases short and J 1 base short, with 17 bases between. The CDR3 runs 16 residues. The CDR3 DNA follows: TGTGCCAGCAGTCCCGCACCCGGGACAACGAACACTGAAGCTTTCTTT. It specifies CASSPAPGTTNTEAFF. Full variable domain (rest looked up from reference TRBV28 and TRBJ1-1): DVKVTQSSRYLVKRTGEKVFLECVQDMDHENMFWYRQDPGLGLRLIYFSYDVKMKEKGDIPEGYSVSREKKERFSLILESASTNQTSMYLCASSPAPGTTNTEAFFGQGTRLTVV.

V is TRBV4-2 and J is TRBJ2-1; the D gene is possibly TRBD2 (7 bases). This CDR3 is built from 13 residues. V lost 4 bases to trimming and J lost 7 bases, with 11 bases between them. Looked up from germline, CDR1 is LGHNA and CDR2 is YNFKEQ. CDR3 residues: CASSRGRGNEQFF. The DNA of the CDR3 is TGTGCCAGCAGCCGGGGGCGGGGGAATGAGCAGTTCTTC.

This clone has just one count. This chain uses TRBV7-6 with TRBJ2-2; D not certain. Germline CDR1 is SGHVS and CDR2 is FNYEAQ. CDR3 length: 15 amino acids. Deletions cut 0 bases from V and 3 bases from J, with 8 bases between. The CDR3 DNA follows: TGTGCCAGCAGCTTAGCGCGCGGAGACACCGGGGAGCTGTTTTTT. Residues: CASSLARGDTGELFF.

This chain links TRBV19 with TRBJ2-7; possibly TRBD2 for D (6 bases). Germline V CDR1 and CDR2: LNHDA, SQIVND (reference sequence). Trimming shortened V by 5 bases and J by 5 bases, and 10 bases separated the two germline ends. The CDR3 covers 12 residues. The CDR3 nucleotides read TGTGCCAGTAGTGGAGGGGTAGACGAGCAGTACTTC. It specifies CASSGGVDEQYF. The full variable domain, rest sourced from reference TRBV19 and TRBJ2-7, is DGGITQSPKYLFRKEGQNVTLSCEQNLNHDAMYWYRQDPGQGLRLIYYSQIVNDFQKGDIAEGYSVSREKKESFPLTVTSAQKNPTAFYLCASSGGVDEQYFGPGTRLTVT.

The rearrangement joins TRBV7-2 to TRBJ1-1; perhaps TRBD1 as D (6 bases). Trimming cost V 6 bases and J 2 bases, with 10 bases left between them. The CDR3 spans 13 residues. CDR1 and CDR2 (germline): SGHTA, FQGNSA. The CDR3: CASRDSLNTEAFF. In DNA form, the CDR3 reads TGTGCCAGCAGGGACAGCCTTAACACTGAAGCTTTCTTT.

This clone was detected only once. The chain links TRBV25-1 to TRBJ1-2; the match to TRBD1 covers 8 bases. The CDR3 is 14 residues long. Trimming took 6 bases from V and 4 from J; bases not matched to a gene: 7. In germline, CDR1 is MGHDK, CDR2 SYGVNS. The CDR3 region is CASRATGVFYGYTF. CDR3 nucleotides: TGTGCCAGCAGGGCGACAGGGGTTTTCTATGGCTACACCTTC.

This chain uses TRBV28 with TRBJ1-1; no firm D call. The CDR3 sequence is 13 residues long. Trimming removed 3 bases from V and 7 bases from J, with 12 bases in between. CDR1 is MDHEN, CDR2 SYDVKM, per germline. Here the CDR3 reads CASSFRLGNEAFF. The CDR3 nucleotides read TGTGCCAGCAGTTTCCGGTTGGGCAATGAAGCTTTCTTT.

The chain uses TRBV29-1 and TRBJ2-5, with 11 bases that match TRBD2. CDR3 size: 15 residues. Germline-derived CDR1 and CDR2 are SQVTM and ANQGSEA. Trimming took 3 bases from V and 5 from J; bases not matched to a gene: 8. CDR3 amino acids: CSVEGSGRAGETQYF. In DNA, the CDR3 is TGCAGCGTTGAGGGTAGCGGGAGGGCCGGGGAGACCCAGTACTTC.